This T cell receptor (beta chain) stems from a study of blood T cells in healthy people across ages. In this sample, this clonotype turned up many times. Antigen unknown. Germline CDR1 and CDR2: SGHTA and FQGNSA. With V trimmed by 1 base and J by 1 base, 6 bases remained unmatched. The CDR3 is made up of 16 amino acids. Study results and limitations: Comparison with aged donors showed that long-lived donors had more naive CD4+ cells and higher diversity. There was no known CMV status for donors, so expanded clonotype changes were possibly confounded.

Combining a sample-barcoded 5' primer with a J-beta primer mix, a second PCR ran for roughly 6 to 12 cycles. TCRdb independently ran MiXCR on the 5' RACE reads; one entry per CDR3 protein. Seen here are 870,000 or so distinct CDR3 sequences, more than 25% observed once, and the top ten hold 17%. The receptor comes from an elderly woman in good health. The chain recombines TRBV7-2 with TRBJ2-5, with 7 positions matching TRBD2. The sample taken for sequencing was blood. As DNA, the CDR3 is TGTGCCAGCAGCTTAGGAACGGGGGGAGGCCAAGAGACCCAGTACTTC. It encodes CASSLGTGGGQETQYF.